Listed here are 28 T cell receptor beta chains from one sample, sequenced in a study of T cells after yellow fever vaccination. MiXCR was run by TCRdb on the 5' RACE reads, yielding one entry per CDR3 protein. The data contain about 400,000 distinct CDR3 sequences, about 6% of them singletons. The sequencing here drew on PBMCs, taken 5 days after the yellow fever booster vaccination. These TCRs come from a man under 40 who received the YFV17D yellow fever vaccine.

CDR3 sequence: CASSGQRESKGEQFF. Written as DNA, the CDR3 is TGTGCCAGCAGCGGGCAGCGGGAGAGTAAAGGTGAGCAGTTCTTC. V and J are TRBV7-9 and TRBJ2-1; 8 bases agree with TRBD2. The CDR3 totals 15 residues. From germline, CDR1 is SEHNR and CDR2 FQNEAQ (reference sequence). V shed 5 bases, J shed 9 bases, and the junction held 12 bases outside the gene matches. Looking up the rest from reference TRBV7-9 and TRBJ2-1 gives the full variable domain: DTGVSQNPRHKITKRGQNVTFRCDPISEHNRLYWYRQTLGQGPEFLTYFQNEAQLEKSRLLSDRFSAERPKGSFSTLEIQRTEQGDSAMYLCASSGQRESKGEQFFGPGTRLTVL.

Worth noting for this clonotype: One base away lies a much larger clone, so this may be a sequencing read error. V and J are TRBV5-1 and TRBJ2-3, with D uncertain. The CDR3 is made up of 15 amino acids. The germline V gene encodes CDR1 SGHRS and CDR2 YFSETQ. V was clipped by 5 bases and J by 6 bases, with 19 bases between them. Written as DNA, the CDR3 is TGCGCCAGCAGAACTAACGCGCCAAGGAGTGATACGCAGTATTTT. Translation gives CASRTNAPRSDTQYF.

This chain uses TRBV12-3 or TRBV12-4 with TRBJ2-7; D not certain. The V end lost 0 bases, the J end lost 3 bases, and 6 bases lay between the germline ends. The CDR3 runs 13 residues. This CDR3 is CASSLAWDYEQYF. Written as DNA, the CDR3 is TGTGCCAGCAGTTTAGCTTGGGACTACGAGCAGTACTTC.

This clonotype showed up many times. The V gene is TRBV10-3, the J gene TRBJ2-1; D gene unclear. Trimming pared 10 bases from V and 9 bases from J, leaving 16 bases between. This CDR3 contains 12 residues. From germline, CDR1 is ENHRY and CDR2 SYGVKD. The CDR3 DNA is TGTGCCACCCTGAGCCAGTACGGTGAGCAGTTCTTC. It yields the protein CATLSQYGEQFF.

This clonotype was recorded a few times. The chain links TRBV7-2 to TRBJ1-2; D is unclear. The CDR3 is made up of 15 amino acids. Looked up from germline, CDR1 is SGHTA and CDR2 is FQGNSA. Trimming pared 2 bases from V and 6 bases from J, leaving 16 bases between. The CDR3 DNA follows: TGTGCCAGCAGCTTACAGTTCCGGACCGCCGATGGCTACACCTTC. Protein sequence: CASSLQFRTADGYTF.

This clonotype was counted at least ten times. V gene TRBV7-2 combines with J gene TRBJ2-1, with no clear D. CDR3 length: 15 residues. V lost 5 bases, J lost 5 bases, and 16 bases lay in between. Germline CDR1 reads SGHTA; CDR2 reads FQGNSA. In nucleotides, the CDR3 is TGTGCCAGCAGCCAGGCCCCCCGCGGAGACAATGAGCAGTTCTTC. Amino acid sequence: CASSQAPRGDNEQFF.

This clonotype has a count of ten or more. The DNA for the CDR3 is TGTGCCAGCAGCTTAGACAGCGGGCCCTACGAGCAGTACTTC. Translation: CASSLDSGPYEQYF. This rearrangement joins TRBV7-2 to TRBJ2-7; tentatively, D is TRBD2 (6 bases). V was cut by 1 base and J by 2 bases, with 9 bases left in between. From germline, CDR1 is SGHTA and CDR2 FQGNSA. The CDR3 has 14 amino acids. The full variable domain, with the rest looked up from reference TRBV7-2 and TRBJ2-7, is GAGVSQSPSNKVTEKGKDVELRCDPISGHTALYWYRQSLGQGLEFLIYFQGNSAPDKSGLPSDRFSAERTGGSVSTLTIQRTQQEDSAVYLCASSLDSGPYEQYFGPGTRLTVT.

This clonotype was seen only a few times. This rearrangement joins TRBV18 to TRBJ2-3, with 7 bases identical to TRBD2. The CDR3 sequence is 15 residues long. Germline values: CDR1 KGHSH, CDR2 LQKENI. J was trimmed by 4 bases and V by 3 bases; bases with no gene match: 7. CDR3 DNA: TGTGCCAGCTCACCTTTGCGGGAGCGCGCAGATACGCAGTATTTT. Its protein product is CASSPLRERADTQYF.

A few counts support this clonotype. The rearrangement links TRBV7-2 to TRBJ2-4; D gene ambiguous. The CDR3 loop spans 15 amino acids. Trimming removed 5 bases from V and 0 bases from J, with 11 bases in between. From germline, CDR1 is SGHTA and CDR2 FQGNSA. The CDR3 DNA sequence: TGTGCCAGCAGCCCTGACCTGTTAGCCAAAAACATTCAGTACTTC. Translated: CASSPDLLAKNIQYF.

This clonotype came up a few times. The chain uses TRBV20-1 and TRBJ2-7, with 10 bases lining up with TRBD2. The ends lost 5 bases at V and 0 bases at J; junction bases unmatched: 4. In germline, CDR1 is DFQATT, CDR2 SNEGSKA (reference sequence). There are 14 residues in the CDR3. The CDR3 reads CSASTSGDSYEQYF. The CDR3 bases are TGCAGTGCTTCAACTAGCGGGGACTCCTACGAGCAGTACTTC.

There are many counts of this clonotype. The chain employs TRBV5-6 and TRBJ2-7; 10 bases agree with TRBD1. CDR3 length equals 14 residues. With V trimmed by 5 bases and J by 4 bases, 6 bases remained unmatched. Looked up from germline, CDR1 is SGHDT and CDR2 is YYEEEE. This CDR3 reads CASRLTGGAYEQYF. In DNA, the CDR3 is TGTGCCAGCAGGTTGACAGGGGGCGCGTACGAGCAGTACTTC.

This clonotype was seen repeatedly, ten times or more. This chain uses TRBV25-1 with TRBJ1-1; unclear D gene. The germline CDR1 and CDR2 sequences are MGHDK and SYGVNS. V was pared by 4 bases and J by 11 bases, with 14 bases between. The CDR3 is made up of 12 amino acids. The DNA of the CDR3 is TGTGCCAGCAGTGTTCGAGCGGGAATGGCTTTCTTT. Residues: CASSVRAGMAFF.

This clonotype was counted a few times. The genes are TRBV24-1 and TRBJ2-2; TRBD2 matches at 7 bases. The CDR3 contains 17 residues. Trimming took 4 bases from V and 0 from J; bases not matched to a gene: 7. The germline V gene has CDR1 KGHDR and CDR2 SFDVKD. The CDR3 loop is CATSDRGVLANTGELFF. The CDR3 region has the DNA TGTGCCACCAGTGACCGGGGGGTGCTCGCGAACACCGGGGAGCTGTTTTTT.

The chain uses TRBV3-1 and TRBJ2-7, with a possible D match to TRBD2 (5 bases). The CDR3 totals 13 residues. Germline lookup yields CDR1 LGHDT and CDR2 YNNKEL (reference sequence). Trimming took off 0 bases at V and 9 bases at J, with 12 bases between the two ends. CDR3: CASSQDRTGRQYF. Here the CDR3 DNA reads TGTGCCAGCAGCCAAGATCGGACGGGGAGGCAGTACTTC.

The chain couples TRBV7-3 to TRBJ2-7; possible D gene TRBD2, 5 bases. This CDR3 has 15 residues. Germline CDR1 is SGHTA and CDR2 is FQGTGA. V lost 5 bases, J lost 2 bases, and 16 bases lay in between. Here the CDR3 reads CASSPAPTGTYEQYF. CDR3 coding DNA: TGTGCCAGCAGCCCGGCACCAACGGGGACCTACGAGCAGTACTTC. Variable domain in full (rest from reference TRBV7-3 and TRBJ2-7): GAGVSQTPSNKVTEKGKYVELRCDPISGHTALYWYRQSLGQGPEFLIYFQGTGAADDSGLPNDRFFAVRPEGSVSTLKIQRTERGDSAVYLCASSPAPTGTYEQYFGPGTRLTVT.

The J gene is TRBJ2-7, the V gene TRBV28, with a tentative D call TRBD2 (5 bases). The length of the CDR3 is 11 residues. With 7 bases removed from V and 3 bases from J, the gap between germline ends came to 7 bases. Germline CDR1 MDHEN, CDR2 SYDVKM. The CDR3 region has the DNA TGTGCCAGCATGGAGGACTACGAGCAGTACTTC. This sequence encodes CASMEDYEQYF.

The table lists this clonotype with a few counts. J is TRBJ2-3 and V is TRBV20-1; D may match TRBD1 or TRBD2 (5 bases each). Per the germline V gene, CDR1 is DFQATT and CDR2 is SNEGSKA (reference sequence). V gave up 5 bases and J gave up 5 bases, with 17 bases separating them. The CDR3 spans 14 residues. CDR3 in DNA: TGCAGTGCTCCGGGACCCCTGAGAGGAGATACGCAGTATTTT. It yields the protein CSAPGPLRGDTQYF.

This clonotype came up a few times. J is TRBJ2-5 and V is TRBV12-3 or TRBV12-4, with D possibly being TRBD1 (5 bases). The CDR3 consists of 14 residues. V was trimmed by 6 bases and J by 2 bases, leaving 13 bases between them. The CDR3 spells CASSPDRPQETQYF. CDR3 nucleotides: TGTGCCAGCAGCCCCGACAGACCGCAAGAGACCCAGTACTTC.

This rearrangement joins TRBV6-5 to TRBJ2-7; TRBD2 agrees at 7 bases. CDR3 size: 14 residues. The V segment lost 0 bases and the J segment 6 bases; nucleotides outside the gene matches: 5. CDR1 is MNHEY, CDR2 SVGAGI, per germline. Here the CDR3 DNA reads TGTGCCAGCAGTTACTCGAATAGGGAGGGCGAGCAGTACTTC. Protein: CASSYSNREGEQYF.

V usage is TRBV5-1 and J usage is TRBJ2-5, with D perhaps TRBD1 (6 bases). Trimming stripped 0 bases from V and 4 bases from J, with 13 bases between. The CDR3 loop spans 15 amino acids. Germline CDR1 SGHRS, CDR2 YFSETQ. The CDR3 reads CASSLGGPRAETQYF. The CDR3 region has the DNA TGCGCCAGCAGCTTGGGGGGGCCACGGGCAGAGACCCAGTACTTC.

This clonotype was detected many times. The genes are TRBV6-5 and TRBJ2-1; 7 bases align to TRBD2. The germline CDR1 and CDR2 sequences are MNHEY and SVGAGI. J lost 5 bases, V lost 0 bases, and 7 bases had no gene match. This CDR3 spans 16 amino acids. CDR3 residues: CASSYSVREGDNEQFF. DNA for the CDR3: TGTGCCAGCAGTTACTCGGTGAGGGAGGGAGACAATGAGCAGTTCTTC.

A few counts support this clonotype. The CDR3 coding sequence is TGCGCCAGCAGCTTGGAACCTGGACAGGAGGGTTCACCCCTCCACTTT. Its protein is CASSLEPGQEGSPLHF. This chain links TRBV5-1 with TRBJ1-6; 7 nucleotides align to TRBD1. Germline CDR1 is SGHRS and CDR2 is YFSETQ. With V trimmed by 0 bases and J by 9 bases, 9 bases remained unmatched. This CDR3 spans 16 amino acids.

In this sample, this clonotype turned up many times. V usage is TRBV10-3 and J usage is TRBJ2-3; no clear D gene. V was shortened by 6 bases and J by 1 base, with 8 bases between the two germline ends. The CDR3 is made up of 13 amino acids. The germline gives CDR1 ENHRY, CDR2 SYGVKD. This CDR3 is CAIRVGGTDTQYF. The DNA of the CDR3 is TGTGCCATCAGGGTTGGTGGCACAGATACGCAGTATTTT.

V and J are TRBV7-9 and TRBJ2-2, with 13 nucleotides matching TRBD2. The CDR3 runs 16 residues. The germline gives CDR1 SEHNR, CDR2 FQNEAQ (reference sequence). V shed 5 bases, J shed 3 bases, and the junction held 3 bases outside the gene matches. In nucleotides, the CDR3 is TGTGCCAGCAGCAAAGGACTAGCGGGAGACACCGGGGAGCTGTTTTTT. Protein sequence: CASSKGLAGDTGELFF.

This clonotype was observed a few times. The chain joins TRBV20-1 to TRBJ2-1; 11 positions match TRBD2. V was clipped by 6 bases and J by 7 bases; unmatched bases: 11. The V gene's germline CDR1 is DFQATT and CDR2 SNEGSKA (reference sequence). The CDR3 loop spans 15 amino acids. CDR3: CSAAKTSGTGNEQFF. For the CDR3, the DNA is TGCAGTGCGGCTAAGACTAGCGGGACGGGGAATGAGCAGTTCTTC.

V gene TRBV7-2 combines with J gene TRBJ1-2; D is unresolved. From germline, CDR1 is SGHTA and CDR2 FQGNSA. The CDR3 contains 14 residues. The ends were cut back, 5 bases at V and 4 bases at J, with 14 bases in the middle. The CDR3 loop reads CASSPGARVYGYTF. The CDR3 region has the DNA TGTGCCAGCAGCCCTGGTGCGAGGGTCTATGGCTACACCTTC.

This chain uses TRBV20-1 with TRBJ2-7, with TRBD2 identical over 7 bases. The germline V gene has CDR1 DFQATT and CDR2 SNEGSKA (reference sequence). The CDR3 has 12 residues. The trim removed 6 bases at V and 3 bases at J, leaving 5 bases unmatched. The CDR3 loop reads CSAGTTSYEQYF. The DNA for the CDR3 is TGCAGTGCAGGGACTACCAGCTACGAGCAGTACTTC.

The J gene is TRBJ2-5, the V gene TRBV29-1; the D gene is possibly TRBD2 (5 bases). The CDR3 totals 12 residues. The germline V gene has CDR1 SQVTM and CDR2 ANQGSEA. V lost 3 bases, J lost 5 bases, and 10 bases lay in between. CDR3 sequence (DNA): TGCAGCGTTGACCGGGGTGACGAGACCCAGTACTTC. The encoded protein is CSVDRGDETQYF.